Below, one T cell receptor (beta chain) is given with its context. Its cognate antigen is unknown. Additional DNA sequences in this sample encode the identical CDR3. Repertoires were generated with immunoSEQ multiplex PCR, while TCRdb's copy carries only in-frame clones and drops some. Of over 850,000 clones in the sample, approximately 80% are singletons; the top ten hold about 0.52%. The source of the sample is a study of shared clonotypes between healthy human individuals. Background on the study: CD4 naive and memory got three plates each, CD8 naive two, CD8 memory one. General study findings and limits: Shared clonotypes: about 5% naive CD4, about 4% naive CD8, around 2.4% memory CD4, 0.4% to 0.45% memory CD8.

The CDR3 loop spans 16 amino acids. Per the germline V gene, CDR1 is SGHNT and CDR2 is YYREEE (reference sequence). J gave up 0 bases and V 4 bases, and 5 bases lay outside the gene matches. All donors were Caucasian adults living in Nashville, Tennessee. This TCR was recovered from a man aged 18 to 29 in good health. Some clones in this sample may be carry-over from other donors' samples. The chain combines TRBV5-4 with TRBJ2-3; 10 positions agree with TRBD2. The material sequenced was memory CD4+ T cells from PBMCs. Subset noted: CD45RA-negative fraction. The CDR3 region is CASSLGLAESTDTQYF. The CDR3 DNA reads TGTGCCAGCAGCCTAGGACTAGCGGAGAGCACAGATACGCAGTATTTT.